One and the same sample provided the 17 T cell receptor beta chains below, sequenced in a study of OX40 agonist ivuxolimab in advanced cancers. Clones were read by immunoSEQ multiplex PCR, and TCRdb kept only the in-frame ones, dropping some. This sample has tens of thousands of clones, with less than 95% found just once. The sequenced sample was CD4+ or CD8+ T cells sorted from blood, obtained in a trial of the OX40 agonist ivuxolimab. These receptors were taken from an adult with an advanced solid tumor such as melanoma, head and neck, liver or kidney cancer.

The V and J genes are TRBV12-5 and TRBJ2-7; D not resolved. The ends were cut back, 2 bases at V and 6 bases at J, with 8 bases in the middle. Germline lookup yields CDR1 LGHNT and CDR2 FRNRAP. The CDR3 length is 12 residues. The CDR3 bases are TGTGCTAGTGGTTTGAACGTGTTCGAGCAGTACTTC. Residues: CASGLNVFEQYF. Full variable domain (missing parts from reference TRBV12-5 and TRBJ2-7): DARVTQTPRHKVTEMGQEVTMRCQPILGHNTVFWYRQTMMQGLELLAYFRNRAPLDDSGMPKDRFSAEMPDATLATLKIQPSEPRDSAVYFCASGLNVFEQYFGPGTRLTVT.

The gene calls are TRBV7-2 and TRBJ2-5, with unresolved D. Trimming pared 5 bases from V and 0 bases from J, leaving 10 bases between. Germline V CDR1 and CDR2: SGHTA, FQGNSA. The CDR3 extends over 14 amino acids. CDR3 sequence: CASSRIIDQETQYF. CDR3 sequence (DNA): TGTGCCAGCAGCCGAATCATCGACCAAGAGACCCAGTACTTC.

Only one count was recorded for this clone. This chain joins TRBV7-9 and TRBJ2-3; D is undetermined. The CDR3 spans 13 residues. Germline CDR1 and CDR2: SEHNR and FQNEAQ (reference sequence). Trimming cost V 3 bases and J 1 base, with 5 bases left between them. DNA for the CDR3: TGTGCCAGCAGCTTCTCTGGCACAGATACGCAGTATTTT. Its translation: CASSFSGTDTQYF.

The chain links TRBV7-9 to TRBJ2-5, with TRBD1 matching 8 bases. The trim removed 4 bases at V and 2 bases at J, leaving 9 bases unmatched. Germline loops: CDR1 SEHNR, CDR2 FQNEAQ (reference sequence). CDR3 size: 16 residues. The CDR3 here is CASSSRTGLNQETQYF. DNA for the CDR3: TGTGCCAGCAGCTCAAGGACAGGGTTGAATCAAGAGACCCAGTACTTC.

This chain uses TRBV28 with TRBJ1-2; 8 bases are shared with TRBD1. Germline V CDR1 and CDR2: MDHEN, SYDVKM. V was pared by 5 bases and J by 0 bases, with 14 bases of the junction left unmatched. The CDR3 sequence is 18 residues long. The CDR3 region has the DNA TGTGCCAGCAGTCCCGACAGGGGAGGATTTATAGCTAACTATGGCTACACCTTC. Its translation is CASSPDRGGFIANYGYTF.

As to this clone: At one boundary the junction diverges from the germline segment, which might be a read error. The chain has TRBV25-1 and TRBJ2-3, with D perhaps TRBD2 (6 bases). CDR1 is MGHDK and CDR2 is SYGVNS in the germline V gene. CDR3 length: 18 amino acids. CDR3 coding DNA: TGTGCCAGCAGTGAGGAGGGACCCTCAAGGATACGCACAGATACGCGGTATTTT. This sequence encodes CASSEEGPSRIRTDTRYF.

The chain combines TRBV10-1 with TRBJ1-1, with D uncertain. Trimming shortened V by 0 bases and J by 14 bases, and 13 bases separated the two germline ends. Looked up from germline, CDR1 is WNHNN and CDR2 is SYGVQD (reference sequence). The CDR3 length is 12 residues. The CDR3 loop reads CASSESRLSVFF. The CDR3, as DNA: TGCGCCAGCAGTGAGTCGCGACTCTCGGTGTTCTTT.

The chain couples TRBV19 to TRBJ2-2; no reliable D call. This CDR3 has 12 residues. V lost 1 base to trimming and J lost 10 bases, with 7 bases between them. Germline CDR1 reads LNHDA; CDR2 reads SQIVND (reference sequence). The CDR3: CASSIGRLELFF. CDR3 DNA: TGTGCCAGTAGTATAGGGCGTTTGGAGCTGTTTTTT.

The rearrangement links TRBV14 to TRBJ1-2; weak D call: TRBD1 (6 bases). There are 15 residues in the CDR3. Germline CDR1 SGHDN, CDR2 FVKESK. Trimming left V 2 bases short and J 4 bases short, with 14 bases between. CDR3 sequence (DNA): TGTGCCAGCAGCCAAAGGAGAAGGGGGGCCTATGGCTACACCTTC. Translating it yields CASSQRRRGAYGYTF. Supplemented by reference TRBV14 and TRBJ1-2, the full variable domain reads EAGVTQFPSHSVIEKGQTVTLRCDPISGHDNLYWYRRVMGKEIKFLLHFVKESKQDESGMPNNRFLAERTGGTYSTLKVQPAELEDSGVYFCASSQRRRGAYGYTFGSGTRLTVV.

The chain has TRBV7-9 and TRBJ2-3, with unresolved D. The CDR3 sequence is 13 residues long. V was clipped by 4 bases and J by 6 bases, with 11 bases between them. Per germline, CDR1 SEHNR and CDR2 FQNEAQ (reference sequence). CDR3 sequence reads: CASSSHDPDTQYF. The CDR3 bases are TGTGCCAGCAGCTCCCATGATCCCGATACGCAGTATTTT.

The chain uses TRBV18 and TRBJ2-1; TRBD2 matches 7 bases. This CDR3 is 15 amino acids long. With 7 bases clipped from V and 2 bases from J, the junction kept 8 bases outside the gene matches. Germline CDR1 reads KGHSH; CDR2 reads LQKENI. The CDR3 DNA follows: TGTGCCAGCTTTATCGGGGAGGGCGCCTACAATGAGCAGTTCTTC. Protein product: CASFIGEGAYNEQFF.

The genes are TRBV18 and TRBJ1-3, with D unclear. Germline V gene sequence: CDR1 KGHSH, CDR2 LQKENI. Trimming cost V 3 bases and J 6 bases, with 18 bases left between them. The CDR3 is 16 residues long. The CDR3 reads CASSPDTTGLENTIYF. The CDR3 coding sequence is TGTGCCAGCTCACCCGACACGACCGGTCTGGAAAACACCATATATTTT.

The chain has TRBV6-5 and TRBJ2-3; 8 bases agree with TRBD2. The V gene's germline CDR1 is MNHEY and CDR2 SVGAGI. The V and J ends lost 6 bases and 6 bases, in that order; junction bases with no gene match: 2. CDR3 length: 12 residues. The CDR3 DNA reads TGTGCCAGCAGCCCGGGGGGGGATACGCAGTATTTT. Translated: CASSPGGDTQYF.

Here the CDR3 DNA reads TGCAGTGCTAGAGTGTCCGAGCAGTACTTC. Its translation: CSARVSEQYF. The V call is TRBV20-1, the J call TRBJ2-7; D remains ambiguous. Looked up from germline, CDR1 is DFQATT and CDR2 is SNEGSKA (reference sequence). The V and J ends lost 1 base and 6 bases respectively, with 4 bases between them. The CDR3 has 10 amino acids.

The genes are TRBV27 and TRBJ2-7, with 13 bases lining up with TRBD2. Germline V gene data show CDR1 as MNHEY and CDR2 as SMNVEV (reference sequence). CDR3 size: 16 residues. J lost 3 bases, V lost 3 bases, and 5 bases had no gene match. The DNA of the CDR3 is TGTGCCAGCAGTTTGGGTGGACTAGCGGGAGTCTACGAGCAGTACTTC. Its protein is CASSLGGLAGVYEQYF.

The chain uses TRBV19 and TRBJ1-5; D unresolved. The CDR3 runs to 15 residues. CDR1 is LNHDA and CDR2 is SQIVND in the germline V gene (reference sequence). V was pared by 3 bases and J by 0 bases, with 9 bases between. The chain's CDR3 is CASSIEDYSNQPQHF. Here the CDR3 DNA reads TGTGCCAGTAGTATTGAGGATTATAGCAATCAGCCCCAGCATTTT. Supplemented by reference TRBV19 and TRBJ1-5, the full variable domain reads DGGITQSPKYLFRKEGQNVTLSCEQNLNHDAMYWYRQDPGQGLRLIYYSQIVNDFQKGDIAEGYSVSREKKESFPLTVTSAQKNPTAFYLCASSIEDYSNQPQHFGDGTRLSIL.

The CDR3 DNA reads as TGTGCCAGCAGCTTGGGACCTAGGGACGAGCAGTACTTC. It codes for CASSLGPRDEQYF. The chain couples TRBV7-3 to TRBJ2-7; D possibly uses TRBD1 or TRBD2 (5 bases each). The germline gives CDR1 SGHTA, CDR2 FQGTGA. V lost 3 bases and J lost 5, with 11 bases in between. CDR3 length: 13 residues.